The 27 T cell receptor beta chains reported below all come from one sample, sequenced in a study of T-cell memory formation after mild COVID-19. TCRdb reprocessed the 5' RACE reads via MiXCR and lists one record per CDR3 protein. The sample yields 90,000 to 120,000 distinct CDR3 sequences, approximately 15% seen once. The sample consisted of PBMCs or a T cell subset sorted from them (not recorded which). The origin of the receptors is a young man who had mild COVID-19 (a few samples of this study predate the infection). Cell type and time point are not known.

This clonotype came up many times. V gene TRBV19 combines with J gene TRBJ2-1; the D is unclear. This CDR3 is 14 amino acids long. Trimming removed 4 bases at V and 9 bases at J, with 16 bases between. The germline CDR1 and CDR2 sequences are LNHDA and SQIVND (reference sequence). In DNA, the CDR3 is TGTGCCAGTAGTACCCGGGCCGGAGAGGTTGAGCAGTTCTTC. It specifies CASSTRAGEVEQFF.

V is TRBV7-2 and J is TRBJ2-5; 13 nucleotides align to TRBD2. With V trimmed by 4 bases and J by 5 bases, 4 bases remained unmatched. Germline values: CDR1 SGHTA, CDR2 FQGNSA. The CDR3 is 15 amino acids. Here the CDR3 reads CASSSLLAGGETQYF. For the CDR3, the DNA is TGTGCCAGCAGCTCCCTACTAGCGGGGGGGGAGACCCAGTACTTC.

This clonotype was seen a few times. This chain links TRBV4-1 with TRBJ1-2, with a tentative D call TRBD1 (5 bases). Germline V gene lookup returns CDR1 MGHRA and CDR2 YSYEKL. This CDR3 has 17 residues. V shed 5 bases and J shed 4 bases, with 23 bases lying between them. CDR3 protein: CASSSRGAGSVAYGYTF. The CDR3 DNA sequence: TGCGCCAGCAGCTCAAGAGGGGCCGGGTCAGTCGCCTATGGCTACACCTTC.

In its sample, this clonotype was seen a few times. The V call is TRBV5-6, the J call TRBJ1-5; D is uncertain. This CDR3 contains 15 residues. CDR1 and CDR2 (germline): SGHDT, YYEEEE. Trimming took off 4 bases at V and 2 bases at J, with 13 bases between the two ends. The CDR3 protein is CASSRGPGRNQPQHF. CDR3 nucleotide sequence: TGTGCCAGCAGCCGCGGTCCCGGGCGCAATCAGCCCCAGCATTTT.

This clonotype was observed a few times. The chain combines TRBV12-3 or TRBV12-4 with TRBJ1-3, with a possible D match to TRBD1 (5 bases). V lost 5 bases and J 3 bases, leaving 14 bases between the germline ends. The CDR3 contains 15 residues. The CDR3 spells CASSDTRQGGNTIYF. The CDR3 nucleotides are TGTGCCAGCAGTGATACGCGGCAGGGTGGAAACACCATATATTTT.

This clonotype was detected a few times. The chain recombines TRBV19 with TRBJ1-1; perhaps TRBD1 as D (6 bases). V gave up 6 bases and J gave up 4 bases, with 12 bases separating them. The CDR3 extends over 13 amino acids. Germline lookup yields CDR1 LNHDA and CDR2 SQIVND (reference sequence). CDR3 residues: CASRQGIGTEAFF. DNA of the CDR3: TGTGCCAGTAGACAGGGTATAGGCACTGAAGCTTTCTTT.

The J gene is TRBJ2-3, the V gene TRBV9; D is unclear. The CDR3 is 13 residues long. The V end lost 3 bases, the J end lost 3 bases, and 8 bases lay between the germline ends. CDR1 is SGDLS and CDR2 is YYNGEE in the germline V gene. The CDR3 nucleotides are TGTGCCAGCAGCGCCACCAGGACAGATACGCAGTATTTT. It specifies CASSATRTDTQYF.

This chain joins TRBV7-9 and TRBJ1-1; TRBD1 is a possible D gene (6 bases). This CDR3 has 14 residues. With 1 base removed from V and 3 bases from J, the gap between germline ends came to 9 bases. Germline V gene data show CDR1 as SEHNR and CDR2 as FQNEAQ (reference sequence). In DNA, the CDR3 is TGTGCCAGCAGCTTAGACGGGGGCTACACTGAAGCTTTCTTT. Amino acids: CASSLDGGYTEAFF.

This clonotype was detected many times. The CDR3 DNA follows: TGTGCCAGCAGCTTAAAGAACACAGATACGCAGTATTTT. It encodes CASSLKNTDTQYF. The chain carries TRBV7-3 and TRBJ2-3; D is undetermined. The CDR3 is 13 amino acids. V lost 1 base, J lost 2 bases, and 4 bases lay in between. Germline V gene lookup returns CDR1 SGHTA and CDR2 FQGTGA.

This clonotype came up a few times. The chain couples TRBV7-6 to TRBJ1-1; possibly TRBD1 for D (5 bases). V dropped 5 bases and J dropped 4 bases, with 11 bases sitting between them. Germline loops: CDR1 SGHVS, CDR2 FNYEAQ. This CDR3 has 13 residues. CDR3 protein: CASSPGRGTEAFF. CDR3 DNA sequence: TGTGCCAGCAGCCCCGGAAGGGGCACTGAAGCTTTCTTT.

The V and J genes are TRBV6-4 and TRBJ1-1, with 9 bases lining up with TRBD1. This CDR3 has 16 amino acids. Germline assignment: CDR1 MRHNA and CDR2 SNTAGT. Trimming cost V 6 bases and J 1 base; bases outside gene matches: 9. CDR3: CASRPQGAGSNTEAFF. The CDR3 nucleotides read TGTGCCAGCAGACCACAGGGGGCCGGCTCGAACACTGAAGCTTTCTTT.

The chain is built from TRBV5-1 and TRBJ1-2, with unresolved D. This CDR3 is 11 amino acids long. V was pared by 3 bases and J by 7 bases, with 7 bases between. CDR1 is SGHRS, CDR2 YFSETQ, per germline. This CDR3 is CASSSGAGYTF. CDR3 DNA: TGCGCCAGCAGCTCAGGCGCTGGCTACACCTTC.

This clonotype was counted ten times or more. The chain employs TRBV20-1 and TRBJ2-1; D might be TRBD2 (6 bases). The V and J ends lost 6 bases and 0 bases respectively, with 18 bases between them. This CDR3 is 16 amino acids long. Germline lookup yields CDR1 DFQATT and CDR2 SNEGSKA (reference sequence). The CDR3 region has the DNA TGCAGTGCGAACCACCCCTACGGGGGCTCCTACAATGAGCAGTTCTTC. Translated: CSANHPYGGSYNEQFF.

This rearrangement joins TRBV7-9 to TRBJ2-1; D not resolved. The CDR3 loop spans 12 amino acids. Trimming removed 5 bases at V and 4 bases at J, with 6 bases between. CDR1 and CDR2 (germline): SEHNR, FQNEAQ (reference sequence). CDR3 sequence: CASSGVYNEQFF. The CDR3, as DNA: TGTGCCAGCAGCGGTGTATACAATGAGCAGTTCTTC.

V gene TRBV9 combines with J gene TRBJ2-2, with D unresolved. V was trimmed by 3 bases and J by 5 bases, leaving 2 bases between them. CDR3 length: 11 amino acids. CDR1 SGDLS and CDR2 YYNGEE come from the germline V gene. In DNA form, the CDR3 reads TGTGCCAGCAGCGGTACCGGGGAGCTGTTTTTT. This sequence encodes CASSGTGELFF.

The chain links TRBV11-2 to TRBJ2-7; tentative D call: TRBD1 (6 bases). V was shortened by 8 bases and J by 0 bases, with 17 bases between the two germline ends. The CDR3 is 15 residues long. The V gene's germline CDR1 is SGHAT and CDR2 FQNNGV. The CDR3 DNA sequence: TGTGCCAGCGCCGCCACGACAGGACCCTCCTACGAGCAGTACTTC. This gives the protein CASAATTGPSYEQYF. The variable domain in full, completed from reference TRBV11-2 and TRBJ2-7, reads EAGVAQSPRYKIIEKRQSVAFWCNPISGHATLYWYQQILGQGPKLLIQFQNNGVVDDSQLPKDRFSAERLKGVDSTLKIQPAKLEDSAVYLCASAATTGPSYEQYFGPGTRLTVT.

This clonotype was recorded many times. Germline and junction disagree at one end, which may indicate a read error. The chain is built from TRBV7-9 and TRBJ2-4; unclear D gene. CDR1 SEHNR and CDR2 FQNEAQ come from the germline V gene (reference sequence). This CDR3 contains 15 residues. The CDR3 spells CASSLSRDFKKIQYF. The CDR3 DNA reads as TGTGCCAGCAGCTTAAGTCGTGACTTCAAAAAAATTCAGTACTTC.

At least ten counts were recorded for this clonotype. V is TRBV3-1 and J is TRBJ2-7; 10 nucleotides align to TRBD1. CDR1 and CDR2 from the germline V gene are LGHDT and YNNKEL (reference sequence). The CDR3 has 13 residues. Trimming removed 8 bases from V and 2 bases from J; junction bases left unmatched: 3. The CDR3: CASFGTGAYEQYF. The CDR3 DNA sequence: TGTGCCAGCTTCGGGACAGGGGCCTACGAGCAGTACTTC.

This clonotype was recorded at least ten times. V usage is TRBV5-1 and J usage is TRBJ2-3, with D perhaps given as TRBD1 or TRBD2 (5 bases each). This CDR3 is 14 amino acids long. The germline V gene encodes CDR1 SGHRS and CDR2 YFSETQ. Trimming took off 1 base at V and 2 bases at J, with 8 bases between the two ends. CDR3 DNA: TGCGCCAGCAGCTTGTTCGGGGCCACAGATACGCAGTATTTT. This encodes CASSLFGATDTQYF.

This chain links TRBV25-1 with TRBJ1-2; possibly TRBD1 for D (5 bases). V was clipped by 7 bases and J by 8 bases, with 14 bases between them. Looked up from germline, CDR1 is MGHDK and CDR2 is SYGVNS. This CDR3 region has 12 residues. CDR3 sequence reads: CASTGLGRGYTF. The CDR3 DNA reads as TGTGCCAGCACTGGACTGGGACGAGGCTACACCTTC.

This clonotype was seen many times. V gene TRBV13 combines with J gene TRBJ2-7; D gene ambiguous. Trimming cost V 2 bases and J 5 bases, with 7 bases left between them. The CDR3 is 12 amino acids. CDR1 and CDR2 (germline): PRHDT, FYEKMQ (reference sequence). The CDR3 bases are TGTGCCAGCAGCTTACAGGTGGACGAGCAGTACTTC. This sequence encodes CASSLQVDEQYF.

This clonotype has ten or more counts. The rearrangement joins TRBV7-2 to TRBJ1-5; TRBD1 matches at 8 bases. Germline V gene data show CDR1 as SGHTA and CDR2 as FQGNSA. The CDR3 is 15 amino acids. V was clipped by 5 bases and J by 3 bases; unmatched bases: 6. The DNA for the CDR3 is TGTGCCAGCAGCCCTTCAGGGGGCAACAATCAGCCCCAGCATTTT. It codes for CASSPSGGNNQPQHF.

The gene calls are TRBV6-5 and TRBJ2-5; TRBD1 matches 8 bases. In germline, CDR1 is MNHEY, CDR2 SVGAGI. The CDR3 contains 17 residues. With V trimmed by 5 bases and J by 2 bases, 13 bases remained unmatched. The chain's CDR3 is CASSPTPGDRLQETQYF. The CDR3 nucleotides are TGTGCCAGCAGTCCCACCCCAGGGGACAGGCTACAAGAGACCCAGTACTTC.

This clonotype was recorded a few times. The chain carries TRBV12-3 or TRBV12-4 and TRBJ2-3, with D uncertain. The CDR3 is 12 amino acids. Trimming shortened V by 3 bases and J by 4 bases, and 5 bases separated the two germline ends. CDR3 sequence: CASSFGPDTQYF. The CDR3 DNA sequence: TGTGCCAGCAGTTTTGGCCCAGATACGCAGTATTTT.

This chain uses TRBV5-1 with TRBJ1-1, with D perhaps matching TRBD1 (6 bases). CDR1 and CDR2 from the germline V gene are SGHRS and YFSETQ. This CDR3 contains 13 residues. V was trimmed by 4 bases and J by 5 bases, leaving 12 bases between them. The CDR3 DNA reads as TGCGCCAGCAGCCCGGTCAGGGGTACTGAAGCTTTCTTT. This encodes CASSPVRGTEAFF.

The rearrangement uses TRBV7-9 and TRBJ1-1; D perhaps matches TRBD1 (5 bases). Germline assignment: CDR1 SEHNR and CDR2 FQNEAQ (reference sequence). This CDR3 has 16 residues. V was shortened by 5 bases and J by 6 bases, with 22 bases between the two germline ends. CDR3 in amino acids: CASSLGPWSQAAEAFF. The CDR3 nucleotides read TGTGCCAGCAGCCTCGGACCCTGGTCACAGGCTGCTGAAGCTTTCTTT.

The chain combines TRBV5-6 with TRBJ1-2, with 7 bases matching TRBD1. The trim removed 5 bases at V and 3 bases at J, leaving 4 bases unmatched. Germline V gives CDR1 SGHDT, CDR2 YYEEEE. The CDR3 spans 13 residues. CDR3 protein: CASRRTGDYGYTF. CDR3 sequence (DNA): TGTGCCAGCAGACGAACAGGGGACTATGGCTACACCTTC. Variable domain in full (rest from reference TRBV5-6 and TRBJ1-2): DAGVTQSPTHLIKTRGQQVTLRCSPKSGHDTVSWYQQALGQGPQFIFQYYEEEERQRGNFPDRFSGHQFPNYSSELNVNALLLGDSALYLCASRRTGDYGYTFGSGTRLTVV.